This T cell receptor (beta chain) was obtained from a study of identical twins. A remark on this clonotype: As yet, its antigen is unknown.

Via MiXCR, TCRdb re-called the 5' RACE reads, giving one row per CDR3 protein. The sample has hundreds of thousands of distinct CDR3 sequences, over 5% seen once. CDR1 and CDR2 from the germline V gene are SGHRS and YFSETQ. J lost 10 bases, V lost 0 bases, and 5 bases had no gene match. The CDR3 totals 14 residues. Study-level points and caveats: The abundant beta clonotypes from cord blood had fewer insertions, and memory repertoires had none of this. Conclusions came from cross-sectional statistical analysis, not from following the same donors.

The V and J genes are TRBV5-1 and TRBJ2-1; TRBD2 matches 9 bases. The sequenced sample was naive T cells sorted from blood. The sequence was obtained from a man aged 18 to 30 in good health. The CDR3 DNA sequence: TGCGCCAGCAGCTTGGGACTAGCGGCGCTCGAGCAGTTCTTC. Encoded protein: CASSLGLAALEQFF.